A selection of T cell receptor beta chains follows, all from one sample in a study of blood T cell repertoires in COVID-19. Using immunoSEQ multiplex PCR, the repertoire was profiled, and TCRdb retains in-frame clones only, with some absent. The table records a few hundred thousand clones, about 90% of them present only once. Sequencing was performed on PBMCs or T cells enriched from blood (not recorded which). All receptors come from a woman between 18 and 29 years old with acute COVID-19. CDR3s include the opening cysteine and the closing phenylalanine or tryptophan. A D gene is named only where the DNA matches it firmly. Clone size is shown for a subset of rows, as once, few, many or a class of expanded clone.

d_call: TRBD2; v_call: TRBV24-1; clone_size: NA; j_call: TRBJ2-7; cdr3_nt: TGTGCCACCAGTCCTAGCGGGAGGTTATCCTACGAGCAGTACTTC; cdr3_aa: CATSPSGRLSYEQYF
d_call: NA; v_call: TRBV20-1; clone_size: NA; j_call: TRBJ2-1; cdr3_nt: TGCAGTGCTAGTATCTCGAGCAATGAGCAGTTCTTC; cdr3_aa: CSASISSNEQFF
d_call: NA; v_call: TRBV5-1; clone_size: NA; j_call: TRBJ1-1; cdr3_nt: TGCGCCAGCAGCTTGTCTTCCGGAGACACTGAAGCTTTCTTT; cdr3_aa: CASSLSSGDTEAFF
d_call: TRBD1; v_call: TRBV19; clone_size: NA; j_call: TRBJ1-4; cdr3_nt: TGTGCCAGTACCGCGGACAGGGGAGGAGAAAAACTGTTTTTT; cdr3_aa: CASTADRGGEKLFF
d_call: NA; v_call: TRBV7-9; clone_size: NA; j_call: TRBJ1-2; cdr3_nt: TGTGCCAGCAGCCCCGCCCCGGCAGGGCTCGTGAATGGCTACACCTTC; cdr3_aa: CASSPAPAGLVNGYTF
d_call: TRBD1; v_call: TRBV25-1; clone_size: NA; j_call: TRBJ1-4; cdr3_nt: TGTGCCAGCAGTGGTACCGGGACAGCCGAAAAACTGTTTTTT; cdr3_aa: CASSGTGTAEKLFF
d_call: NA; v_call: TRBV7-2; clone_size: once; j_call: TRBJ2-1; cdr3_nt: TGTGCCAGCGCGGATTGGAGGGCCTACAATGAGCAGTTCTTC; cdr3_aa: CASADWRAYNEQFF
d_call: NA; v_call: TRBV4-2; clone_size: few; j_call: TRBJ2-7; cdr3_nt: TGTGCCAGCAGCCGGGACGTGGCGGGATCCTACGAGCAGTACTTC; cdr3_aa: CASSRDVAGSYEQYF
d_call: TRBD1; v_call: TRBV27; clone_size: NA; j_call: TRBJ2-5; cdr3_nt: TGTGCCAGCAGCGAAACAGGGGGCGGTGAGACCCAGTACTTC; cdr3_aa: CASSETGGGETQYF
d_call: NA; v_call: TRBV10-3; clone_size: NA; j_call: TRBJ1-1; cdr3_nt: TGTGCCATCAGGAAAGGGGACACTGAAGCTTTCTTT; cdr3_aa: CAIRKGDTEAFF
d_call: TRBD2; v_call: TRBV19; clone_size: NA; j_call: TRBJ2-5; cdr3_nt: TGTGCCAGTAGTATAATAGCGGGAGGGCCCCAAGAGACCCAGTACTTC; cdr3_aa: CASSIIAGGPQETQYF
d_call: TRBD2; v_call: TRBV11-3; clone_size: NA; j_call: TRBJ2-1; cdr3_nt: TGTGCCAGCAGCCCCCGACTAGCGGTAGTCAATGAGCAGTTCTTC; cdr3_aa: CASSPRLAVVNEQFF
d_call: NA; v_call: TRBV9; clone_size: NA; j_call: TRBJ2-7; cdr3_nt: TGTGCCAGCAGCAAGACAGGTTCCTTGGAGCAGTACTTC; cdr3_aa: CASSKTGSLEQYF
d_call: TRBD1; v_call: TRBV28; clone_size: NA; j_call: TRBJ1-5; cdr3_nt: TGTGCCAGCAGTTTCGACAGGGGACTCGGTATGAGCAATCAGCCCCAGCATTTT; cdr3_aa: CASSFDRGLGMSNQPQHF
d_call: TRBD1; v_call: TRBV19; clone_size: NA; j_call: TRBJ1-4; cdr3_nt: TGTGCCAGTAGTACAGGGGGCGTGGATGAAAAACTGTTTTTT; cdr3_aa: CASSTGGVDEKLFF
d_call: TRBD1; v_call: TRBV28; clone_size: NA; j_call: TRBJ1-5; cdr3_nt: TGTGCCAGCAGTTTGGACAGGGCCCCCTATCAGCCCCAGCATTTT; cdr3_aa: CASSLDRAPYQPQHF
d_call: NA; v_call: TRBV28; clone_size: NA; j_call: TRBJ2-3; cdr3_nt: TGTGCCAGCAGGTCGCCCCGGCTAGCTGACGGCACAGATACGCAGTATTTT; cdr3_aa: CASRSPRLADGTDTQYF
d_call: NA; v_call: TRBV19; clone_size: NA; j_call: TRBJ1-5; cdr3_nt: TGTGCCAGTCGTACGGGTTATAGCAATCAGCCCCAGCATTTT; cdr3_aa: CASRTGYSNQPQHF
d_call: NA; v_call: TRBV5-1; clone_size: NA; j_call: TRBJ1-6; cdr3_nt: TGCGCCAGCAGCTCCCAAAGCTTGAATTCACCCCTCCACTTT; cdr3_aa: CASSSQSLNSPLHF
d_call: NA; v_call: TRBV4-1; clone_size: NA; j_call: TRBJ1-4; cdr3_nt: TGCGCCAGCAGCCCGGTCGGGGTTACTAATGAAAAACTGTTTTTT; cdr3_aa: CASSPVGVTNEKLFF
d_call: NA; v_call: TRBV19; clone_size: NA; j_call: TRBJ1-2; cdr3_nt: TGTGCCAGTAGTTTTGACTTTGACTATGGCTACACCTTC; cdr3_aa: CASSFDFDYGYTF
d_call: TRBD2; v_call: TRBV3-1/TRBV3-2; clone_size: once; j_call: TRBJ2-7; cdr3_nt: TGTGCCAGCAGCCAAGATAAGGGTCGGAGCGGGGTACCCTACGAGCAGTACTTC; cdr3_aa: CASSQDKGRSGVPYEQYF
d_call: NA; v_call: TRBV3-1/TRBV3-2; clone_size: NA; j_call: TRBJ1-5; cdr3_nt: TGTGCCAGCAGCCAAGATTCAGGTTATAGCAATCAGCCCCAGCATTTT; cdr3_aa: CASSQDSGYSNQPQHF
d_call: TRBD1; v_call: TRBV27; clone_size: NA; j_call: TRBJ2-7; cdr3_nt: TGTGCCAGCAGTCCGGGACAGGAGTCCTACGAGCAGTACTTC; cdr3_aa: CASSPGQESYEQYF
d_call: TRBD2; v_call: TRBV18; clone_size: NA; j_call: TRBJ2-7; cdr3_nt: TGTGCCAGCTCACCGGTACTCATGGGGCGGGAGGGCCCCTACGAGCAGTACTTC; cdr3_aa: CASSPVLMGREGPYEQYF
d_call: TRBD1; v_call: TRBV19; clone_size: NA; j_call: TRBJ1-2; cdr3_nt: TGTGCCAGTAGTCCAATTACAGGGGACTATGGCTACACCTTC; cdr3_aa: CASSPITGDYGYTF
d_call: TRBD1; v_call: TRBV19; clone_size: NA; j_call: TRBJ2-4; cdr3_nt: TGTGCCAGTAGGACAGGGGGCATTCAGTACTTC; cdr3_aa: CASRTGGIQYF
d_call: TRBD2; v_call: TRBV27; clone_size: NA; j_call: TRBJ2-3; cdr3_nt: TGTGCCAGCAGTTGGGGACTAGCGACAGATACGCAGTATTTT; cdr3_aa: CASSWGLATDTQYF
d_call: TRBD2; v_call: TRBV28; clone_size: NA; j_call: TRBJ2-1; cdr3_nt: TGTGCCAGCAGTTCCAGCGGGAGTAACCATGAGCAGTTCTTC; cdr3_aa: CASSSSGSNHEQFF
d_call: TRBD1; v_call: TRBV9; clone_size: NA; j_call: TRBJ1-4; cdr3_nt: TGTGCCAGCAGCGTAGCCCAGGGGGAGGCTAATGAAAAACTGTTTTTT; cdr3_aa: CASSVAQGEANEKLFF
d_call: TRBD1; v_call: TRBV9; clone_size: NA; j_call: TRBJ2-1; cdr3_nt: TGTGCCAGCAGCACGACAGGGGGCCTGCAGTTCTTC; cdr3_aa: CASSTTGGLQFF
d_call: NA; v_call: TRBV27; clone_size: NA; j_call: TRBJ2-7; cdr3_nt: TGTGCCAGCGGGAGCCGGGCTCCGTTTTACTTC; cdr3_aa: CASGSRAPFYF
d_call: TRBD1; v_call: TRBV16; clone_size: NA; j_call: TRBJ1-1; cdr3_nt: TGTGCCAGCAGCCAAAGAGGACAGGGTCAAAACACTGAAGCTTTCTTT; cdr3_aa: CASSQRGQGQNTEAFF
d_call: NA; v_call: TRBV28; clone_size: NA; j_call: TRBJ1-5; cdr3_nt: TGTGCCAGCAGCTATGACAGCTACAATCAGCCCCAGCATTTT; cdr3_aa: CASSYDSYNQPQHF
d_call: TRBD2; v_call: TRBV15; clone_size: NA; j_call: TRBJ2-1; cdr3_nt: TGTGCCACCAGCAGAGATCGAGCGGGAGGGCGTTATGAGCAGTTCTTC; cdr3_aa: CATSRDRAGGRYEQFF
d_call: NA; v_call: TRBV7-2; clone_size: NA; j_call: TRBJ1-5; cdr3_nt: TGTGCCAGCAGCTTTAATAGCAATCAGCCCCAGCATTTT; cdr3_aa: CASSFNSNQPQHF
d_call: TRBD2; v_call: TRBV5-6; clone_size: NA; j_call: TRBJ2-1; cdr3_nt: TGTGCCAGCAGCTCAGGACTAGCGCCCTACAATGAGCAGTTCTTC; cdr3_aa: CASSSGLAPYNEQFF
d_call: TRBD1; v_call: TRBV5-1; clone_size: NA; j_call: TRBJ2-5; cdr3_nt: TGCGCCAGCAGGGGGGGACAGGGCCAGTACTTC; cdr3_aa: CASRGGQGQYF
d_call: TRBD2; v_call: TRBV18; clone_size: NA; j_call: TRBJ2-7; cdr3_nt: TGTGCCAGCTCACCTGCGACTAGCCTCCTCGAGCAGTACTTC; cdr3_aa: CASSPATSLLEQYF
d_call: TRBD1; v_call: TRBV27; clone_size: NA; j_call: TRBJ2-2; cdr3_nt: TGTGCCAGCAGCCTACCCACCGGACAGGGAATAAGCGGGGAGCTGTTTTTT; cdr3_aa: CASSLPTGQGISGELFF
d_call: TRBD1; v_call: TRBV5-6; clone_size: NA; j_call: TRBJ2-7; cdr3_nt: TGTGCCAGCAGCTTCACCCAGGGGGCTCTGTTTGAGCAGTACTTC; cdr3_aa: CASSFTQGALFEQYF
d_call: TRBD2; v_call: TRBV11-2; clone_size: NA; j_call: TRBJ2-3; cdr3_nt: TGTGCCAGCAGCTTACTTATGACTAGCGGGTCTAGCACAGATACGCAGTATTTT; cdr3_aa: CASSLLMTSGSSTDTQYF
d_call: TRBD2; v_call: TRBV6-2/TRBV6-3; clone_size: NA; j_call: TRBJ2-3; cdr3_nt: TGTGCCAGCAGTTACTTTGGGACTAGCATTGGGAGATTAACAGATACGCAGTATTTT; cdr3_aa: CASSYFGTSIGRLTDTQYF
d_call: TRBD2; v_call: TRBV27; clone_size: once; j_call: TRBJ2-3; cdr3_nt: TGTGCCAGCAGTTCCCATGGACTAGCGGCCATCACAGATACGCAGTATTTT; cdr3_aa: CASSSHGLAAITDTQYF
d_call: TRBD1; v_call: TRBV10-3; clone_size: once; j_call: TRBJ1-4; cdr3_nt: TGTGCCATCAGTGAGGCCCGGGACAGGGTAGGGGAAAAACTGTTTTTT; cdr3_aa: CAISEARDRVGEKLFF
d_call: TRBD1; v_call: TRBV7-9; clone_size: NA; j_call: TRBJ1-5; cdr3_nt: TGTGCCAGCAGCCGCGGACAGGATCAGCCCCAGCATTTT; cdr3_aa: CASSRGQDQPQHF
d_call: TRBD1; v_call: TRBV5-1; clone_size: NA; j_call: TRBJ2-2; cdr3_nt: TGCGCCAGCATGTGGACAGGGGAGGGCACCGGGGAGCTGTTTTTT; cdr3_aa: CASMWTGEGTGELFF
d_call: TRBD1; v_call: TRBV28; clone_size: NA; j_call: TRBJ1-4; cdr3_nt: TGTGCCAGCAGTTTCTCGGACAGGGGTGAAAAACTGTTTTTT; cdr3_aa: CASSFSDRGEKLFF
d_call: NA; v_call: TRBV9; clone_size: NA; j_call: TRBJ1-1; cdr3_nt: TGTGCCAGCAGCAAAGACGGGGTAAACACTGAAGCTTTCTTT; cdr3_aa: CASSKDGVNTEAFF
d_call: NA; v_call: TRBV5-1; clone_size: NA; j_call: TRBJ1-2; cdr3_nt: TGCGCCAGCAGCTTGGTTCCGGGGTTGGACTATGGCTACACCTTC; cdr3_aa: CASSLVPGLDYGYTF
d_call: TRBD1; v_call: TRBV11-2; clone_size: few; j_call: TRBJ2-3; cdr3_nt: TGTGCCAGCAGCTTAGACCCCCGGACAGGGTCTGTAGATACGCAGTATTTT; cdr3_aa: CASSLDPRTGSVDTQYF
d_call: TRBD2; v_call: TRBV7-9; clone_size: few; j_call: TRBJ2-1; cdr3_nt: TGTGCCAGCAGCCAACGGGGGGATGGTGAGCAGTTCTTC; cdr3_aa: CASSQRGDGEQFF
d_call: TRBD2; v_call: TRBV10-1; clone_size: once; j_call: TRBJ2-1; cdr3_nt: TGCGCCAGCAGCATGACTAGCGGGAGCGGGAATGAGCAGTTCTTC; cdr3_aa: CASSMTSGSGNEQFF
d_call: NA; v_call: TRBV12-5; clone_size: once; j_call: TRBJ2-3; cdr3_nt: TGTGCTAGTGGTTTGGTTAGGGGGATGGCAGATACGCAGTATTTT; cdr3_aa: CASGLVRGMADTQYF
d_call: NA; v_call: TRBV28; clone_size: few; j_call: TRBJ1-4; cdr3_nt: TGTGCCAGCAGTTTTGGGAGTCAAAAACTGTTTTTT; cdr3_aa: CASSFGSQKLFF
d_call: NA; v_call: TRBV2; clone_size: NA; j_call: TRBJ2-5; cdr3_nt: TGTGCCAGCAGCGGGGACTACCAAGAGACCCAGTACTTC; cdr3_aa: CASSGDYQETQYF
d_call: TRBD1; v_call: TRBV5-1; clone_size: NA; j_call: TRBJ2-7; cdr3_nt: TGCGCCAGCACCTCGGGGGACAGGGGGGCGGGAGAGCAGTACTTC; cdr3_aa: CASTSGDRGAGEQYF
d_call: TRBD1; v_call: TRBV7-6; clone_size: NA; j_call: TRBJ2-2; cdr3_nt: TGTGCCAGCAGCCTCCGGGACAGGAACACCGGGGAGCTGTTTTTT; cdr3_aa: CASSLRDRNTGELFF
d_call: TRBD1; v_call: TRBV27; clone_size: once; j_call: TRBJ1-6; cdr3_nt: TGTGCCAGCAGGACAGGGGGGCATTGGAATTCACCCCTCCACTTT; cdr3_aa: CASRTGGHWNSPLHF